This T cell receptor beta chain was recovered during a study of T cells in Graves' hyperthyroidism and ophthalmopathy. Study observations and caveats: The majority of expanded thyroid clonotypes above 0.001 also appeared in blood. The model predicted ophthalmopathy a median roughly six months before onset.

From germline, CDR1 is SGHRS and CDR2 YFSETQ. There are 15 residues in the CDR3. Trimming cost V 2 bases and J 1 base; bases outside gene matches: 2. Many counts were recorded for this clonotype. Its antigen is not identified. Amplification of TCR beta CDR3 regions was performed using RNA transcripts as template. With the HTBI primer set, the TCR CDR3 went through a first round of RT-PCR. A single record per CDR3 protein comes from TCRdb applying MiXCR to the multiplex PCR reads. The sample yields some 460,000 distinct CDR3 sequences, around 14% seen once. The sequenced material came from blood. The chain links TRBV5-1 to TRBJ2-2, with 7 bases matching TRBD2. This receptor was identified in a woman aged 18-35 years with Graves' hyperthyroidism. The chain's CDR3 is CASSLSSGNTGELFF. DNA of the CDR3: TGCGCCAGCAGCTTATCTAGCGGGAACACCGGGGAGCTGTTTTTT.